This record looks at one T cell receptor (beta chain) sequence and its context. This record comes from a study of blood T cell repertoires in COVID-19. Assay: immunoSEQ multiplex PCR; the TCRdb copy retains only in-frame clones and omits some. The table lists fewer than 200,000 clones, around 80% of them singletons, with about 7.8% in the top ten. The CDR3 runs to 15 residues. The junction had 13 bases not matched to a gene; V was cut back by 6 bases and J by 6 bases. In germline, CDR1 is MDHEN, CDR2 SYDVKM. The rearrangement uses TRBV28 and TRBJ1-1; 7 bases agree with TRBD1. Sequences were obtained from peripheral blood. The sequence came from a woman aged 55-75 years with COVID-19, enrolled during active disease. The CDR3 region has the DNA TGTGCCAGCAGCCTTCACAGGGGTGGGTTTTCTGAAGCTTTCTTT. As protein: CASSLHRGGFSEAFF. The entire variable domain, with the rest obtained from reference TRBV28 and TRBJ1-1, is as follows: DVKVTQSSRYLVKRTGEKVFLECVQDMDHENMFWYRQDPGLGLRLIYFSYDVKMKEKGDIPEGYSVSREKKERFSLILESASTNQTSMYLCASSLHRGGFSEAFFGQGTRLTVV.